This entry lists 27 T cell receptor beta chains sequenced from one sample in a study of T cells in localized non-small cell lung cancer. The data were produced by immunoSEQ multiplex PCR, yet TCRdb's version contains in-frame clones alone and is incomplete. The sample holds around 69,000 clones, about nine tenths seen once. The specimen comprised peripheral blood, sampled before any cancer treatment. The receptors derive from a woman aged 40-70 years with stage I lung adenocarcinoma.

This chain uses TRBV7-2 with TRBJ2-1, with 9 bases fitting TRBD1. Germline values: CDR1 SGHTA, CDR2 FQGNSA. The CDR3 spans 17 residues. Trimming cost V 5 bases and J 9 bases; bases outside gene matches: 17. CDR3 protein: CASSPLSTTGGSGEQFF. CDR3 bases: TGTGCCAGCAGCCCACTCTCAACTACAGGGGGCTCGGGTGAGCAGTTCTTC.

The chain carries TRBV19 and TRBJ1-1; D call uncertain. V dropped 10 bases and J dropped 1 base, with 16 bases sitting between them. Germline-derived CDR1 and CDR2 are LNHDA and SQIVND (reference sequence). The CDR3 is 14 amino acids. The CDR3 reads CATINPRENTEAFF. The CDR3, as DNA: TGTGCCACCATCAACCCTCGGGAGAACACTGAAGCTTTCTTT.

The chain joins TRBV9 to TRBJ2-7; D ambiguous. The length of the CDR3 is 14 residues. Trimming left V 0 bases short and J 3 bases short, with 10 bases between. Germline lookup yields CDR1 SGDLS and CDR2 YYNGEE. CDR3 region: CASSVGGMSYEQYF. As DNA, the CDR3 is TGTGCCAGCAGCGTAGGAGGAATGAGCTACGAGCAGTACTTC.

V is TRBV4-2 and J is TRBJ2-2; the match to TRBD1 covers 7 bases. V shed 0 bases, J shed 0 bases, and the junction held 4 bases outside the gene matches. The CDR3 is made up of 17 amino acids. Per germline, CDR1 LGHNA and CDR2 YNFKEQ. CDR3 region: CASSQEAGTANTGELFF. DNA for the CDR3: TGTGCCAGCAGCCAAGAGGCAGGGACAGCGAACACCGGGGAGCTGTTTTTT.

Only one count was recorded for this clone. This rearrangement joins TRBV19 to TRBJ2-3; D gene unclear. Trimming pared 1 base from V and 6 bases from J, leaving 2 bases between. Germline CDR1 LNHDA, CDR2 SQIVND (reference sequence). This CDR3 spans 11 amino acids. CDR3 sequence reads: CASSIADTQYF. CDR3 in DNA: TGTGCCAGTAGTATAGCCGATACGCAGTATTTT. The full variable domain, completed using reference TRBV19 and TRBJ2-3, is DGGITQSPKYLFRKEGQNVTLSCEQNLNHDAMYWYRQDPGQGLRLIYYSQIVNDFQKGDIAEGYSVSREKKESFPLTVTSAQKNPTAFYLCASSIADTQYFGPGTRLTVL.

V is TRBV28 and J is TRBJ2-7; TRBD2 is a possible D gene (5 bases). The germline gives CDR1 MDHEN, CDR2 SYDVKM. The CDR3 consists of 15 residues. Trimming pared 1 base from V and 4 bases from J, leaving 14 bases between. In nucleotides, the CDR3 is TGTGCCAGCAGTTTATACGGCGGGCAAGGTTACGAGCAGTACTTC. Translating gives CASSLYGGQGYEQYF.

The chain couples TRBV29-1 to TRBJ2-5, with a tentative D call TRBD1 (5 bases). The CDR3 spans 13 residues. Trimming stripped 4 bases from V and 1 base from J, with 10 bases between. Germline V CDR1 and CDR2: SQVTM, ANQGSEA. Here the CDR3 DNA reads TGCAGCGTTGCACAGGTTCTCCAAGAGACCCAGTACTTC. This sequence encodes CSVAQVLQETQYF.

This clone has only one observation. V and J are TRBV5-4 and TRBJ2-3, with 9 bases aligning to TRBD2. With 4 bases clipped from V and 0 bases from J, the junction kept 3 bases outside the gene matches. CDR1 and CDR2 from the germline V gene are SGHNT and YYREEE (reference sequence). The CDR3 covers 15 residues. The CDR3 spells CASSATSGSTDTQYF. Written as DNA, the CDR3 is TGTGCCAGCAGCGCGACTAGCGGTAGCACAGATACGCAGTATTTT.

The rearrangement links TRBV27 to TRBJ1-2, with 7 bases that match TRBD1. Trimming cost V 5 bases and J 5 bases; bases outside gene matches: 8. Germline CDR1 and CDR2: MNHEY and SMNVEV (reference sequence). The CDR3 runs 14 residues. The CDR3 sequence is CASSGQGVGYGYTF. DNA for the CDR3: TGTGCCAGCAGTGGGCAGGGGGTTGGGTATGGCTACACCTTC.

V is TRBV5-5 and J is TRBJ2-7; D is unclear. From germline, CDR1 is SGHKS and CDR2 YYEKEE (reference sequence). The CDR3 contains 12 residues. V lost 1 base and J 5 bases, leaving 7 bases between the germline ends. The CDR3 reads CASSLFRDEQYF. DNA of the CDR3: TGTGCCAGCAGCTTGTTTAGGGACGAGCAGTACTTC.

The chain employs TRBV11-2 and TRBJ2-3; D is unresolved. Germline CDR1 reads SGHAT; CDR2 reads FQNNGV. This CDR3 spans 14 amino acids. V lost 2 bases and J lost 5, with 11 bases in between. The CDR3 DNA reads TGTGCCAGCAGCTTATCCCTTTTCGAAGATACGCAGTATTTT. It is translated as CASSLSLFEDTQYF.

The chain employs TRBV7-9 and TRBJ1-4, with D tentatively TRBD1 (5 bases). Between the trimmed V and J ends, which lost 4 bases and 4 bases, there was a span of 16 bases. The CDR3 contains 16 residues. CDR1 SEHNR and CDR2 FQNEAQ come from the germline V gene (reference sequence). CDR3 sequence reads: CASSSSVGEGNEKLFF. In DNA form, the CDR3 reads TGTGCCAGCAGCTCTAGCGTGGGGGAGGGTAATGAAAAACTGTTTTTT.

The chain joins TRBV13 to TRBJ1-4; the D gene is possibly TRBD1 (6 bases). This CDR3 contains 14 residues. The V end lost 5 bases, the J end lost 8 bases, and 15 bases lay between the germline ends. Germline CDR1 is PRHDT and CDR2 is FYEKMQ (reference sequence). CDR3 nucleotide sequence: TGTGCCAGCAGCAACACAGGGCTCGAGGAAAAACTGTTTTTT. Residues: CASSNTGLEEKLFF.

The CDR3 is CASSSTLAYSNQPQHF. The CDR3 DNA reads as TGTGCCAGCAGCTCCACCCTGGCTTATAGCAATCAGCCCCAGCATTTT. This rearrangement joins TRBV7-2 to TRBJ1-5; no clear D gene. CDR1 SGHTA and CDR2 FQGNSA come from the germline V gene. V was shortened by 4 bases and J by 0 bases, with 13 bases between the two germline ends. This CDR3 contains 16 residues.

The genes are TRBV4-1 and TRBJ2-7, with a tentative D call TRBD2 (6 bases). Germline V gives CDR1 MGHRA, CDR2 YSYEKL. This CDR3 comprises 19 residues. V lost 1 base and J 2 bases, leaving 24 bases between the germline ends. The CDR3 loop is CASSQAVGRTTNTPYEQYF. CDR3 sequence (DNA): TGCGCCAGCAGCCAAGCCGTCGGGAGAACTACCAACACCCCCTACGAGCAGTACTTC.

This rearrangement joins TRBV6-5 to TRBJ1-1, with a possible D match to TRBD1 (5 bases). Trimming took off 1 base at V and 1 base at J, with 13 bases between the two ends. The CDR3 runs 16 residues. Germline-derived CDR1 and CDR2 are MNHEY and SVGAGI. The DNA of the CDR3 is TGTGCCAGCAGTTACTTCAGGGCGGGGGAGAACACTGAAGCTTTCTTT. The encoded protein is CASSYFRAGENTEAFF.

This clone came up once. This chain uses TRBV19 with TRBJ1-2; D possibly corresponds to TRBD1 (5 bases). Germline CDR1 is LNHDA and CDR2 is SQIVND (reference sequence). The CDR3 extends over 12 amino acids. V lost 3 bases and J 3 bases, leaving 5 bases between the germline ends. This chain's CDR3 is CASSIRDYGYTF. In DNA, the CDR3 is TGTGCCAGTAGTATCAGGGACTATGGCTACACCTTC.

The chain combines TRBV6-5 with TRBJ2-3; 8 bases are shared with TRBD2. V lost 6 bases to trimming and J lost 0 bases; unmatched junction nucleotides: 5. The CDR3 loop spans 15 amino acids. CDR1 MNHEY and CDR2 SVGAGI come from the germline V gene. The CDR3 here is CASSGGGSSTDTQYF. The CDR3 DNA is TGTGCCAGCAGCGGCGGGGGGTCTAGCACAGATACGCAGTATTTT.

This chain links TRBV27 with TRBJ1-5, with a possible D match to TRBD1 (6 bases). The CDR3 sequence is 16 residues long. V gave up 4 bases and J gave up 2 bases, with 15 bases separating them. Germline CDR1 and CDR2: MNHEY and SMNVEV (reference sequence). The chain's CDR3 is CASSSRTVLGNQPQHF. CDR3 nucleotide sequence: TGTGCCAGCAGTTCCCGGACAGTCTTGGGCAATCAGCCCCAGCATTTT.

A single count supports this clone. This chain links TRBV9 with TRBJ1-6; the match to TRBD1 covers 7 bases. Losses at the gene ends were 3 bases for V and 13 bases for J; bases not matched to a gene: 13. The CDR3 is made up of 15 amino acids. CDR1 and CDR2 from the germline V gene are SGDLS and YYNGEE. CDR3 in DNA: TGTGCCAGCAGCGCCCGACAGGGCCCACTCGGTCCCCTCCACTTT. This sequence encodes CASSARQGPLGPLHF.

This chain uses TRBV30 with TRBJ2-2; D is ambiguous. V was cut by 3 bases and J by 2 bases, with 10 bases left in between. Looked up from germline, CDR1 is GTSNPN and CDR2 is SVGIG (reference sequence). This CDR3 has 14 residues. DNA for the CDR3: TGTGCCTGGAGAATTGGATCAAACACCGGGGAGCTGTTTTTT. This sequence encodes CAWRIGSNTGELFF.

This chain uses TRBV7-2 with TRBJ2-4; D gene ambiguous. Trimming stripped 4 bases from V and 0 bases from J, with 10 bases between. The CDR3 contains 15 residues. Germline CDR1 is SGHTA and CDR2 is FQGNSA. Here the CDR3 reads CASSSPLLAKNIQYF. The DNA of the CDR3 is TGTGCCAGCAGCTCACCACTGCTAGCCAAAAACATTCAGTACTTC.

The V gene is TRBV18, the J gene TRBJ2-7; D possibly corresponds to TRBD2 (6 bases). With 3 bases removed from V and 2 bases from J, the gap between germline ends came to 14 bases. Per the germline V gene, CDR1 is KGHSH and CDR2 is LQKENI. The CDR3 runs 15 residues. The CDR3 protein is CASSPGLSQTYEQYF. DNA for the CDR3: TGTGCCAGCTCACCGGGACTCAGTCAAACCTACGAGCAGTACTTC. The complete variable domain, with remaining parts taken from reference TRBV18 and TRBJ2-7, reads NAGVMQNPRHLVRRRGQEARLRCSPMKGHSHVYWYRQLPEEGLKFMVYLQKENIIDESGMPKERFSAEFPKEGPSILRIQQVVRGDSAAYFCASSPGLSQTYEQYFGPGTRLTVT.

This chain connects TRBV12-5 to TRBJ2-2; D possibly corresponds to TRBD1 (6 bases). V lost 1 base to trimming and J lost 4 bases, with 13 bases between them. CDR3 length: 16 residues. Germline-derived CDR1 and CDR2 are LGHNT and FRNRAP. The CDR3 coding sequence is TGTGCTAGTGGTTTGGGAAACAGGGTGACCACCGGGGAGCTGTTTTTT. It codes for CASGLGNRVTTGELFF.

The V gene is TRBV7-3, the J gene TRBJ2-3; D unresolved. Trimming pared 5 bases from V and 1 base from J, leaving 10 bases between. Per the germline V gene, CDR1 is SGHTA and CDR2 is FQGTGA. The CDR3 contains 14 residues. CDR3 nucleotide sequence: TGTGCCAGCAGCCATAGGAGTGGCACAGATACGCAGTATTTT. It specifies CASSHRSGTDTQYF.

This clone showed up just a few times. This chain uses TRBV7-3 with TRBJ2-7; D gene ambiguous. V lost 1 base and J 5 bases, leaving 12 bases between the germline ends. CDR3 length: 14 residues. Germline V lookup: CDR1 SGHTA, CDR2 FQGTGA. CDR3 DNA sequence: TGTGCCAGCAGCTTAAGGGAAGGGAATCACGAGCAGTACTTC. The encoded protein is CASSLREGNHEQYF.

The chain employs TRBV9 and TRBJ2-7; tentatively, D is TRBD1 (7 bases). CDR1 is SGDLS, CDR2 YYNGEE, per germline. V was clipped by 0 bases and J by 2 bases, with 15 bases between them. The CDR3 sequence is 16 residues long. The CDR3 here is CASSVDAGGNPYEQYF. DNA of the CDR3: TGTGCCAGCAGCGTAGACGCAGGGGGGAACCCCTACGAGCAGTACTTC.